One sample yielded the 31 T cell receptor beta chains listed below, sequenced in a study of T-cell reconstitution after alpha-beta-depleted transplantation in children. For TCRbeta, the library was prepared with unique molecular identifiers. Each CDR3 protein gets one entry after TCRdb re-called the PCR reads with MiXCR. This sample yields a few hundred thousand distinct CDR3 sequences, of which about a tenth are seen a single time; approximately 2.3% belongs to the top ten. The input for sequencing was PBMCs from the stem cell graft donor, taken from the stem cell graft. The receptor set was obtained from a human donor who donated a stem cell graft to a child with acute lymphoblastic leukemia.

This clonotype came up a few times. The chain couples TRBV20-1 to TRBJ2-3; 9 bases align to TRBD1. V was clipped by 6 bases and J by 1 base; unmatched bases: 5. The CDR3 consists of 14 residues. The germline V gene has CDR1 DFQATT and CDR2 SNEGSKA (reference sequence). CDR3 sequence reads: CSAPGQGGTDTQYF. The CDR3 nucleotides read TGCAGTGCGCCGGGACAGGGAGGCACAGATACGCAGTATTTT.

This clonotype was detected many times. The chain joins TRBV7-9 to TRBJ2-7; 9 bases match TRBD1. The V gene end was trimmed by 2 bases and the J gene end by 3 bases; junction bases not matched to a gene: 8. The CDR3 runs to 16 residues. From germline, CDR1 is SEHNR and CDR2 FQNEAQ (reference sequence). The CDR3 bases are TGTGCCAGCAGCTTATCGGAGGGACAGGGTCTCTACGAGCAGTACTTC. Protein product: CASSLSEGQGLYEQYF.

The V gene is TRBV28, the J gene TRBJ2-5; TRBD2 agrees at 7 bases. This CDR3 spans 16 amino acids. The trim removed 3 bases at V and 1 base at J, leaving 8 bases unmatched. The germline CDR1 and CDR2 sequences are MDHEN and SYDVKM. Here the CDR3 DNA reads TGTGCCAGCAGTTTTAGCGGGTACACTATCCAAGAGACCCAGTACTTC. It is translated as CASSFSGYTIQETQYF.

V is TRBV28 and J is TRBJ1-1; TRBD1 matches 9 bases. The CDR3 sequence is 17 residues long. Germline lookup yields CDR1 MDHEN and CDR2 SYDVKM. The ends lost 5 bases at V and 8 bases at J; junction bases unmatched: 18. The CDR3 DNA sequence: TGTGCCAGCAGTCCCAACCTCTCCGGGACAGGGAGGCCGGAAGCTTTCTTT. This sequence encodes CASSPNLSGTGRPEAFF.

This clonotype was counted only a few times. This chain uses TRBV5-1 with TRBJ1-4; TRBD1 might be the D (5 bases). The CDR3 runs to 14 residues. V was clipped by 0 bases and J by 7 bases, with 10 bases between them. From germline, CDR1 is SGHRS and CDR2 YFSETQ. The chain's CDR3 is CASSLVQGTEKLFF. CDR3 coding DNA: TGCGCCAGCAGCTTGGTTCAGGGAACTGAAAAACTGTTTTTT.

This clonotype was found a few times. The chain couples TRBV12-3 or TRBV12-4 to TRBJ2-7, with 8 bases aligning to TRBD1. CDR3 length equals 15 residues. V lost 0 bases, J lost 5 bases, and 6 bases stayed unmatched. In DNA, the CDR3 is TGTGCCAGCAGTTTAGCCTTGACAGGGGAGGACGAGCAGTACTTC. Protein: CASSLALTGEDEQYF.

In this sample, this clonotype turned up a few times. This chain joins TRBV5-1 and TRBJ2-1; D gene uncertain. The CDR3 covers 13 residues. Trimming pared 3 bases from V and 8 bases from J, leaving 12 bases between. Per the germline V gene, CDR1 is SGHRS and CDR2 is YFSETQ. This CDR3 reads CASSSGPVDEQFF. DNA of the CDR3: TGCGCCAGCAGCTCCGGCCCCGTCGATGAGCAGTTCTTC.

This clonotype appeared a few times. The chain joins TRBV9 to TRBJ1-2; 9 bases line up with TRBD1. The V segment lost 4 bases and the J segment 6 bases; nucleotides outside the gene matches: 13. CDR1 SGDLS and CDR2 YYNGEE come from the germline V gene. The CDR3 consists of 16 residues. CDR3 protein: CASSIRTQGAANGYTF. The CDR3, as DNA: TGTGCCAGCAGCATAAGAACACAGGGGGCCGCGAATGGCTACACCTTC.

The rearrangement links TRBV28 to TRBJ2-7; maybe TRBD2 (7 bases). The V gene lost 6 bases and the J gene lost 0 bases, with 12 bases spanning the gap. The CDR3 covers 14 residues. Germline CDR1 is MDHEN and CDR2 is SYDVKM. This CDR3 reads CASRRGGSSYEQYF. The CDR3 DNA is TGTGCCAGCAGAAGGGGGGGTAGCTCCTACGAGCAGTACTTC.

This clonotype has only a few counts. At one end the junction does not follow the germline gene, possibly because of a read error. The chain employs TRBV9 and TRBJ2-4; D perhaps matches TRBD2 (6 bases). CDR1 and CDR2 (germline): SGDLS, YYNGEE. The CDR3 has 17 residues. Here the CDR3 DNA reads TGTGCCAGTTCCTTGGGCGGGGAGTTGGGAGCCAAAAACAGTCAGTACTTC. Its translation: CASSLGGELGAKNSQYF.

The rearrangement uses TRBV12-3 or TRBV12-4 and TRBJ1-4, with 7 bases fitting TRBD1. The J segment lost 6 bases and the V segment lost 3 bases, leaving 10 bases of the junction unmatched. This CDR3 is 16 amino acids long. In DNA form, the CDR3 reads TGTGCCAGCAGTTTGGGCTCGGGGACAGCCTATGAAAAACTGTTTTTT. Translated, it gives CASSLGSGTAYEKLFF.

This clonotype occurred a few times. This chain joins TRBV5-5 and TRBJ1-1, with TRBD1 as a possible D gene (5 bases). V was shortened by 0 bases and J by 0 bases, with 15 bases between the two germline ends. The CDR3 covers 17 residues. Germline values: CDR1 SGHKS, CDR2 YYEKEE (reference sequence). The CDR3 reads CASSLGRSGFMNTEAFF. CDR3 nucleotide sequence: TGTGCCAGCAGCTTGGGGCGGTCAGGGTTCATGAACACTGAAGCTTTCTTT.

The chain links TRBV30 to TRBJ1-1; D remains ambiguous. This CDR3 has 11 residues. V was clipped by 0 bases and J by 5 bases, with 4 bases between them. Per germline, CDR1 GTSNPN and CDR2 SVGIG (reference sequence). The CDR3 sequence is CAWSVGTEAFF. CDR3 coding DNA: TGTGCCTGGAGTGTAGGGACTGAAGCTTTCTTT.

This clonotype has a handful of counts. The chain links TRBV12-3 or TRBV12-4 to TRBJ1-4; TRBD1 aligns across 8 bases. This CDR3 comprises 12 residues. V trimming: 8 bases; J trimming: 8 bases; junction bases outside the gene matches: 4. Written as DNA, the CDR3 is TGTGCCAGCGCGACAGGGGTGGAAAAACTGTTTTTT. This gives the protein CASATGVEKLFF.

The gene calls are TRBV4-3 and TRBJ2-2, with 14 bases that match TRBD2. The trim removed 0 bases at V and 8 bases at J, leaving 2 bases unmatched. Germline V gene data show CDR1 as LGHNA and CDR2 as YSLEER. The CDR3 runs 16 residues. The CDR3 region is CASSQDRLAGGGELFF. The CDR3 DNA follows: TGCGCCAGCAGCCAAGATCGACTAGCGGGAGGGGGGGAGCTGTTTTTT.

The V gene is TRBV29-1, the J gene TRBJ2-7; perhaps TRBD2 as D (6 bases). CDR3 length equals 14 residues. Germline values: CDR1 SQVTM, CDR2 ANQGSEA. V dropped 4 bases and J dropped 0 bases, with 13 bases sitting between them. This CDR3 reads CSVGGRGSSYEQYF. CDR3 DNA: TGCAGCGTTGGTGGACGGGGGAGCTCCTACGAGCAGTACTTC.

There are a few counts of this clonotype. The V and J genes are TRBV6-1 and TRBJ2-1; 7 nucleotides match TRBD2. The CDR3 is 16 residues long. CDR1 and CDR2 from the germline V gene are MNHNS and SASEGT. Trimming took 5 bases from V and 2 from J; bases not matched to a gene: 9. DNA for the CDR3: TGTGCCAGCAGTAGGACGAGGGACTACGCCTACAATGAGCAGTTCTTC. Translation gives CASSRTRDYAYNEQFF.

This clonotype has a single count. V gene TRBV29-1 combines with J gene TRBJ2-1, with D unclear. The germline gives CDR1 SQVTM, CDR2 ANQGSEA. The CDR3 is 13 residues long. V lost 4 bases, J lost 8 bases, and 15 bases lay in between. The CDR3 coding sequence is TGCAGCGTTGCAACCCCTCCTATGCATGAGCAGTTCTTC. Encoded protein: CSVATPPMHEQFF.

The J gene is TRBJ2-1, the V gene TRBV12-3 or TRBV12-4, with TRBD2 matching 12 bases. Trimming removed 3 bases from V and 7 bases from J; junction bases left unmatched: 13. The CDR3 totals 18 residues. The CDR3 loop is CASSFSLAGGHKANEQFF. Written as DNA, the CDR3 is TGTGCCAGCAGTTTTAGCCTAGCGGGAGGGCATAAGGCTAATGAGCAGTTCTTC.

This clonotype came up many times. The chain combines TRBV28 with TRBJ1-1; D call uncertain. Trimming stripped 6 bases from V and 0 bases from J, with 11 bases between. The CDR3 is 14 residues long. Germline V gene lookup returns CDR1 MDHEN and CDR2 SYDVKM. CDR3 sequence (DNA): TGTGCCAGCAGCTCCCTAGCGGTGAACACTGAAGCTTTCTTT. Protein: CASSSLAVNTEAFF.

This clonotype showed up just a few times. The gene calls are TRBV7-3 and TRBJ2-7, with D possibly TRBD1 on 6 matching bases. V dropped 1 base and J dropped 5 bases, with 12 bases sitting between them. The CDR3 loop spans 14 amino acids. Germline lookup yields CDR1 SGHTA and CDR2 FQGTGA. CDR3 sequence reads: CASSLIGPGDEQYF. CDR3 coding DNA: TGTGCCAGCAGCTTAATAGGACCAGGGGACGAGCAGTACTTC. Variable domain in full (rest from reference TRBV7-3 and TRBJ2-7): GAGVSQTPSNKVTEKGKYVELRCDPISGHTALYWYRQSLGQGPEFLIYFQGTGAADDSGLPNDRFFAVRPEGSVSTLKIQRTERGDSAVYLCASSLIGPGDEQYFGPGTRLTVT.

The chain has TRBV3-1 and TRBJ2-2, with 8 bases fitting TRBD1. J gave up 9 bases and V 2 bases, and 2 bases lay outside the gene matches. CDR1 and CDR2 (germline): LGHDT, YNNKEL (reference sequence). This CDR3 region has 13 residues. CDR3 DNA: TGTGCCAGCAGCCAACAGGGGGCCTGGGAGCTGTTTTTT. Amino acids: CASSQQGAWELFF.

The V gene is TRBV6-6, the J gene TRBJ2-1; TRBD1 might be the D (6 bases). The CDR3 consists of 12 residues. Trimming stripped 7 bases from V and 4 bases from J, with 8 bases between. Looked up from germline, CDR1 is MNHNY and CDR2 is SVGAGI (reference sequence). The CDR3 sequence is CASTQGYNEQFF. The CDR3 DNA follows: TGTGCCAGCACCCAGGGGTACAATGAGCAGTTCTTC.

In its sample, this clonotype was seen a few times. This sequence joins TRBV7-8 and TRBJ2-1; 9 bases line up with TRBD2. Trimming removed 6 bases from V and 2 bases from J; junction bases left unmatched: 5. The germline CDR1 and CDR2 sequences are SGHVS and FQNEAQ. The CDR3 runs to 15 residues. The CDR3 nucleotides read TGTGCCAGCAGTTTTAGCGGGAGAACCTACAATGAGCAGTTCTTC. Residues: CASSFSGRTYNEQFF.

This clonotype was seen a handful of times. This chain links TRBV4-1 with TRBJ2-1; D gene uncertain. Trimming took off 5 bases at V and 2 bases at J, with 10 bases between the two ends. Per the germline V gene, CDR1 is MGHRA and CDR2 is YSYEKL. CDR3 size: 14 residues. DNA of the CDR3: TGCGCCAGCAGCGGTAGTCGGACCTACAATGAGCAGTTCTTC. Protein product: CASSGSRTYNEQFF.

A few counts support this clonotype. This chain joins TRBV7-9 and TRBJ2-1, with a possible D match to TRBD2 (6 bases). The V end was cut by 5 bases, the J end by 5 bases, with 10 bases between. Germline CDR1 SEHNR, CDR2 FQNEAQ (reference sequence). The CDR3 runs to 13 residues. CDR3 sequence (DNA): TGTGCCAGCAGCCATATAGCGGACAATGAGCAGTTCTTC. Translating gives CASSHIADNEQFF.

The rearrangement links TRBV14 to TRBJ2-7, with D maybe TRBD2 (6 bases). There are 14 residues in the CDR3. V lost 1 base, J lost 2 bases, and 9 bases lay in between. CDR1 is SGHDN and CDR2 is FVKESK in the germline V gene. The CDR3 bases are TGTGCCAGCAGCCAAGTCGGGAGCCCCTACGAGCAGTACTTC. This translates into CASSQVGSPYEQYF.

This clonotype was seen more than once but under ten times. V usage is TRBV29-1 and J usage is TRBJ2-7, with D possibly matching TRBD1 (6 bases). V lost 4 bases and J lost 5, with 18 bases in between. The germline CDR1 and CDR2 sequences are SQVTM and ANQGSEA. This CDR3 spans 14 amino acids. Written as DNA, the CDR3 is TGCAGCGTTGTCCCCCCCACAGGGCCCGACGAGCAGTACTTC. Amino acid sequence: CSVVPPTGPDEQYF.

The sample holds a few counts of this clonotype. This sequence joins TRBV12-3 or TRBV12-4 and TRBJ2-7; D is unresolved. The CDR3 length is 17 residues. V lost 3 bases to trimming and J lost 0 bases, with 18 bases between them. The CDR3 DNA reads as TGTGCCAGCAGTTTTTTCCGCGGCACCGCGAGCTCCTACGAGCAGTACTTC. It translates to CASSFFRGTASSYEQYF.

The gene calls are TRBV15 and TRBJ2-1; TRBD2 agrees at 9 bases. V gave up 0 bases and J gave up 9 bases; unmatched junction bases: 9. The CDR3 runs to 16 residues. The germline CDR1 and CDR2 sequences are LNHNV and YYDKDF (reference sequence). The CDR3 protein is CATSREGSGSGVEQFF. The CDR3 DNA follows: TGTGCCACCAGCAGAGAGGGTAGCGGGAGCGGTGTTGAGCAGTTCTTC.

This sequence joins TRBV11-3 and TRBJ1-4; 12 bases agree with TRBD1. Germline CDR1 and CDR2: SGHNT and YENEEA. This CDR3 contains 22 residues. Germline trimming cut 1 base from V and 0 bases from J; bases unmatched to any gene: 15. The CDR3 is CASSLVGRDRGRQASTNEKLFF. DNA of the CDR3: TGTGCCAGCAGCTTAGTGGGCCGGGACAGGGGGCGCCAAGCCTCAACTAATGAAAAACTGTTTTTT.